This TCR beta chain was observed in a study of cytomegalovirus exposure and HLA in healthy donors. Turning to the study itself: Counted in an early data release were approximately 80 million unique TCRs from HLA-typed donors.

About this clone itself: Antigen unknown.

Study-wide findings and caveats: Rare sequences made up most TCRs, while some public TCRs were found in many donors. Sequencing had likely introduced a cluster of highly shared sequence variants as an artifact. In a later analysis, a missense DCLRE1C variant was linked to TCR beta V- and J-gene trimming.

The PCR used 60 Vbeta and 13 Jbeta primers. Only in-frame clones appear in the TCRdb table, and some are missing; sequencing was by immunoSEQ multiplex PCR. The table for this sample gives some 46,000 clones. This CDR3 contains 17 residues. Germline loops: CDR1 MGHRA, CDR2 YSYEKL. V was shortened by 2 bases and J by 4 bases, with 18 bases between the two germline ends. This clonotype was sampled from a woman aged 25 to 39 in good health and CMV-seronegative. The sample comprised PBMCs. V and J are TRBV4-1 and TRBJ2-4; TRBD2 is a possible D gene (6 bases). The DNA for the CDR3 is TGCGCCAGCAGCCAACCTTTCGGGGGAACTGTGAAAAACATTCAGTACTTC. Residues: CASSQPFGGTVKNIQYF.